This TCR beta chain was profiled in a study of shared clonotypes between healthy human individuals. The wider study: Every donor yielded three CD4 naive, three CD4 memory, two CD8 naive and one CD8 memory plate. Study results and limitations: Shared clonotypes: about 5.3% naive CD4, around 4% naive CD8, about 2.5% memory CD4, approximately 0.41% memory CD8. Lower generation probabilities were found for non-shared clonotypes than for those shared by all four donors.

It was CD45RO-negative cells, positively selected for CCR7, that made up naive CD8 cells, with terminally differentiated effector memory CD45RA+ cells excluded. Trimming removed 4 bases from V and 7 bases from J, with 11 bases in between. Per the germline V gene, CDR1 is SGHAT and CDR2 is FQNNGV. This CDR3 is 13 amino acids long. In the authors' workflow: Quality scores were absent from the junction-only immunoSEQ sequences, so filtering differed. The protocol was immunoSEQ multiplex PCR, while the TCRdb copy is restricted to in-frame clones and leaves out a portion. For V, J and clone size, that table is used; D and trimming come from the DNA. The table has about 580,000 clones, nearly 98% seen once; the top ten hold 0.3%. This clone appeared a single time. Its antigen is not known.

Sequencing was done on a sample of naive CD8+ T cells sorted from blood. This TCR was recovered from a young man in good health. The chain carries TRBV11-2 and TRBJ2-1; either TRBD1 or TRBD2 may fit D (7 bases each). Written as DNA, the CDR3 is TGTGCCAGCAGCTACCAGGGGGGGAATGAGCAGTTCTTC. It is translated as CASSYQGGNEQFF.